Sequencing of this TCR beta chain was carried out in a study of PD-L1 blockade in urothelial cancer. Study as a whole: Prior chemotherapy ranged from 0 to 3 regimens per patient.

Described time point: peripheral blood 6 weeks after treatment start. Between 1 and 8 samples per patient were obtained, pretreatment and on-treatment. The trim removed 3 bases at V and 10 bases at J, leaving 18 bases unmatched. Per germline, CDR1 LNHDA and CDR2 SQIVND (reference sequence). The CDR3 is 17 amino acids. Templates that were synthetic TCR analogs were spiked into each PCR. Data came from immunoSEQ multiplex PCR; TCRdb stores just in-frame clones and leaves some out. The sample lists some 120,000 clones, approximately 90% occurring once. Study-wide results and limits: The study found that durable-benefit patients expanded tumor-associated blood clones more at 3 weeks.

This clone was counted only a few times. What it binds is not known. The specimen comprised PBMCs, sampled around atezolizumab (anti-PD-L1) treatment. The clonotype originates from a man aged 55 to 70 with urothelial cancer. V usage is TRBV19 and J usage is TRBJ2-1, with 7 positions matching TRBD2. In DNA form, the CDR3 reads TGTGCCAGTAGTATCCCCCCTACTAGCGCCCGCTCCGCAGAGCAGTTCTTC. Protein product: CASSIPPTSARSAEQFF. Drawing the rest from reference TRBV19 and TRBJ2-1, the complete variable domain is DGGITQSPKYLFRKEGQNVTLSCEQNLNHDAMYWYRQDPGQGLRLIYYSQIVNDFQKGDIAEGYSVSREKKESFPLTVTSAQKNPTAFYLCASSIPPTSARSAEQFFGPGTRLTVL.